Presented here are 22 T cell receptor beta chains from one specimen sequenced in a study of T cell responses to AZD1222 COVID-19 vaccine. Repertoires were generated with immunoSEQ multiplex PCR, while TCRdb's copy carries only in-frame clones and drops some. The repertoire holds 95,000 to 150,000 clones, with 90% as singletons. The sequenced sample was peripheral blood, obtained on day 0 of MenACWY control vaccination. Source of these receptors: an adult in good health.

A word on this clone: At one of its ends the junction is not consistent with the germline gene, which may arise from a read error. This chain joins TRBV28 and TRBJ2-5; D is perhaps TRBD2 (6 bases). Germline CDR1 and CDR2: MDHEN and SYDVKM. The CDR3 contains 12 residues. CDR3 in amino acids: CASSPWGLTAHF. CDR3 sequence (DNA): TGTGCCAGCAGTCCTTGGGGACTGACGGCCCACTTC.

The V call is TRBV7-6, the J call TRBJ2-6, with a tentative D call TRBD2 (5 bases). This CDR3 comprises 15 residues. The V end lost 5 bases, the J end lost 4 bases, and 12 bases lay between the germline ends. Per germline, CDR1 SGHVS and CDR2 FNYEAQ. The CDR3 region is CASSPGRRGANVLTF. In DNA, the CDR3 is TGTGCCAGCAGCCCGGGCAGGAGGGGGGCCAACGTCCTGACTTTC. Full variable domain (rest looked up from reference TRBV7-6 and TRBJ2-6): GAGVSQSPRYKVTKRGQDVALRCDPISGHVSLYWYRQALGQGPEFLTYFNYEAQQDKSGLPNDRFSAERPEGSISTLTIQRTEQRDSAMYRCASSPGRRGANVLTFGAGSRLTVL.

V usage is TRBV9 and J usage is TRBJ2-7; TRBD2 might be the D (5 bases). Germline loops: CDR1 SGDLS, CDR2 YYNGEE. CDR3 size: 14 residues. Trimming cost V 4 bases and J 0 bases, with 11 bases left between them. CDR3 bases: TGTGCCAGCAGCCCGCGGGTCTTCTCCTACGAGCAGTACTTC. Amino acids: CASSPRVFSYEQYF.

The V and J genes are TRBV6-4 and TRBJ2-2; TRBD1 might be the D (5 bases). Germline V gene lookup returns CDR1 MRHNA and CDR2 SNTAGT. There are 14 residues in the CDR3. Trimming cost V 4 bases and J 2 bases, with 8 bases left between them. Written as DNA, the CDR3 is TGTGCCAGCAGTGGGCAGGGAAACACCGGGGAGCTGTTTTTT. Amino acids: CASSGQGNTGELFF.

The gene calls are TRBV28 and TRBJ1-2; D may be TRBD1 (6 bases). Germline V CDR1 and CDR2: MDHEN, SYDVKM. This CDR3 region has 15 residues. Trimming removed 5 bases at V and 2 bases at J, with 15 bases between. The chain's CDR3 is CASSPRLGQNYGYTF. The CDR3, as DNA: TGTGCCAGCAGTCCTCGACTGGGACAAAACTATGGCTACACCTTC.

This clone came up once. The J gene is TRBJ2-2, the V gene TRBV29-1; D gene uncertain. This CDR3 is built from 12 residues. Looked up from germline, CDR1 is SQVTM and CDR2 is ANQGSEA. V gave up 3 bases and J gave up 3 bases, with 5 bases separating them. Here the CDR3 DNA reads TGCAGCGTTGACAAGGACACCGGGGAGCTGTTTTTT. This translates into CSVDKDTGELFF.

CDR3 sequence reads: CASDRRQETQYF. CDR3 DNA sequence: TGTGCCAGCGATAGGAGACAAGAGACCCAGTACTTC. The chain is built from TRBV2 and TRBJ2-5; D is unresolved. V was cut by 8 bases and J by 2 bases, with 9 bases left in between. The CDR3 sequence is 12 residues long. Germline V gene sequence: CDR1 SNHLY, CDR2 FYNNEI.

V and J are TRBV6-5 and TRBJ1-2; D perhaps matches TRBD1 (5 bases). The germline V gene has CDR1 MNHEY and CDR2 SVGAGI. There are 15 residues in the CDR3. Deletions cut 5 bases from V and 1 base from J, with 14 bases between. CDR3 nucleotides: TGTGCCAGCAGTCAAACGGACACCCGTAACTATGGCTACACCTTC. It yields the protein CASSQTDTRNYGYTF.

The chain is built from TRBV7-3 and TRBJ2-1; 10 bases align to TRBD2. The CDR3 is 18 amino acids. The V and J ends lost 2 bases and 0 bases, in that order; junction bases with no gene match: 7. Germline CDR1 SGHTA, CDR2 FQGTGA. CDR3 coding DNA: TGTGCCAGCAGCTTAGGGCTAGCGGGAGCGGGCTCCTACAATGAGCAGTTCTTC. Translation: CASSLGLAGAGSYNEQFF.

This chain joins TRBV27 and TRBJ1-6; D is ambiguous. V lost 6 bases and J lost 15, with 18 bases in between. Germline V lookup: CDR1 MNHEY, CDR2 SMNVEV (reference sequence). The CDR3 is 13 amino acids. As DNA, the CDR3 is TGTGCCAGCAGCTTCGACGACGGGCTCCACCTCCACTTT. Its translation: CASSFDDGLHLHF.

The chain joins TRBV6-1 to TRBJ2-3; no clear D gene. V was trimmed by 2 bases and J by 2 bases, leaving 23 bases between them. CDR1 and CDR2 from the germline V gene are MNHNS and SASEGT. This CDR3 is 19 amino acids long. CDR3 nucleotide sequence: TGTGCCAGCAGTGAACCCCTCCTTCCCCTCAAGAGACCCACAGATACGCAGTATTTT. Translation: CASSEPLLPLKRPTDTQYF.

For the CDR3, the DNA is TGTGCCAGCAGTGCTAGCGGGAGGCCGGACGAGCAGTACTTC. It codes for CASSASGRPDEQYF. The chain recombines TRBV28 with TRBJ2-7; 11 bases agree with TRBD2. The CDR3 has 14 residues. Germline assignment: CDR1 MDHEN and CDR2 SYDVKM. The V and J ends lost 5 bases and 5 bases, in that order; junction bases with no gene match: 5.

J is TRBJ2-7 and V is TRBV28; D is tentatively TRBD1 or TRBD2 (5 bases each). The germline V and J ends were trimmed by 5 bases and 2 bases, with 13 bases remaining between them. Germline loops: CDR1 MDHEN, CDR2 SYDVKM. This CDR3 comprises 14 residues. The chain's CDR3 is CASSPRDLAYEQYF. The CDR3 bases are TGTGCCAGCAGTCCCCGGGACCTCGCCTACGAGCAGTACTTC.

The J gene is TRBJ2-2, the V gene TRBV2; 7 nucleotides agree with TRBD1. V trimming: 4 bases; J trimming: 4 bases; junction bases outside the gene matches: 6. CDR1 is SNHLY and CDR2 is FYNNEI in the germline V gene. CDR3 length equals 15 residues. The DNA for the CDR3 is TGTGCCAGCAGTGGTACAGGGGTTAGCACCGGGGAGCTGTTTTTT. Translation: CASSGTGVSTGELFF.

CDR3 protein: CASSQPGTLRNEQFF. DNA of the CDR3: TGTGCCAGCAGCCAGCCCGGGACCCTCCGCAATGAGCAGTTCTTC. This rearrangement joins TRBV4-2 to TRBJ2-1; D is possibly TRBD1 or TRBD2 (5 bases each). The length of the CDR3 is 15 residues. V was pared by 3 bases and J by 6 bases, with 15 bases between. Germline V gene lookup returns CDR1 LGHNA and CDR2 YNFKEQ.

The CDR3 bases are TGTGCCAGCAGCCCCTTGGGCGGGAGTAGTGGAGATACGCAGTATTTT. Its translation is CASSPLGGSSGDTQYF. This rearrangement joins TRBV7-3 to TRBJ2-3; 7 nucleotides line up with TRBD2. This CDR3 contains 16 residues. Per the germline V gene, CDR1 is SGHTA and CDR2 is FQGTGA. J gave up 5 bases and V 5 bases, and 13 bases lay outside the gene matches. Full variable domain (outside the CDR3, taken from reference TRBV7-3 and TRBJ2-3): GAGVSQTPSNKVTEKGKYVELRCDPISGHTALYWYRQSLGQGPEFLIYFQGTGAADDSGLPNDRFFAVRPEGSVSTLKIQRTERGDSAVYLCASSPLGGSSGDTQYFGPGTRLTVL.

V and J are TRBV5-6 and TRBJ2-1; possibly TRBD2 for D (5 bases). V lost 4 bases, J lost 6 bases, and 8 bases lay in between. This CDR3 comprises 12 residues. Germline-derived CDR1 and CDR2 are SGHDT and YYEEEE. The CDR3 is CASSREGNEQFF. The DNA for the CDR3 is TGTGCCAGCAGCCGCGAGGGCAATGAGCAGTTCTTC.

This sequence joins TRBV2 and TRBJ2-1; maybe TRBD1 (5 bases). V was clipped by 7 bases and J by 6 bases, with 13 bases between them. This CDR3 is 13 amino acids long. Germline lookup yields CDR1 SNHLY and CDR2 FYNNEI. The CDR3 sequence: CASMGLSRNEQFF. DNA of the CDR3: TGTGCCAGCATGGGGCTATCCCGCAATGAGCAGTTCTTC.

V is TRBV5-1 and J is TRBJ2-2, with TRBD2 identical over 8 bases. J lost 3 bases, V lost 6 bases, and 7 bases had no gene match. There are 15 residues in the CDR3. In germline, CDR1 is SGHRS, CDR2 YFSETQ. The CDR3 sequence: CASTLAGPDTGELFF. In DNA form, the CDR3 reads TGCGCCAGCACCCTAGCGGGCCCGGACACCGGGGAGCTGTTTTTT.

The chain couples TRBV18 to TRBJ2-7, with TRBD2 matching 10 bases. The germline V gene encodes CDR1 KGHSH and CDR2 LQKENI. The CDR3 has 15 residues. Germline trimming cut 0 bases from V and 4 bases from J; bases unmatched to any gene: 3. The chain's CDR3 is CASSPPEGLAYEQYF. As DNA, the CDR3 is TGTGCCAGCTCACCACCGGAGGGACTAGCGTACGAGCAGTACTTC.

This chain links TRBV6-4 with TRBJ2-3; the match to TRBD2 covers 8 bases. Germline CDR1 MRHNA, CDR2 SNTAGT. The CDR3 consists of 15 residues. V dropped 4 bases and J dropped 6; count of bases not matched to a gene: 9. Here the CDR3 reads CASSASASGSDTQYF. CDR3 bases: TGTGCCAGCAGTGCCTCGGCTAGCGGGTCGGATACGCAGTATTTT.

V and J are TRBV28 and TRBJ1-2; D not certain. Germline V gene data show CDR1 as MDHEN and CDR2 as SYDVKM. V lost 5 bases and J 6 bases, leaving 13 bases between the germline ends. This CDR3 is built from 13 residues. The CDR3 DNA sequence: TGTGCCAGCAGTGAAGAGAGGCACCATGGCTACACCTTC. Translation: CASSEERHHGYTF.